This T cell receptor beta chain was observed in a study of T-cell reconstitution after alpha-beta-depleted transplantation in children. Only a few counts were recorded for this clonotype. The J segment lost 7 bases and the V segment lost 4 bases, leaving 7 bases of the junction unmatched. The CDR3 is 15 amino acids. Looked up from germline, CDR1 is LGHNA and CDR2 is YNFKEQ. Unique molecular identifiers were built into the TCRbeta library. Each CDR3 protein gets one entry after TCRdb re-called the PCR reads with MiXCR. Of approximately 350,000 distinct CDR3 sequences listed, more than 10% were seen once; the top ten hold approximately 4.2%.

The chain joins TRBV4-2 to TRBJ2-1, with 10 nucleotides matching TRBD1. This TCR was sampled from a human donor who donated a stem cell graft to a child with Fanconi anemia. The sample here was PBMCs, taken from the stem cell graft. The DNA for the CDR3 is TGTGCCAGCAGCCGAGACAGGGGGCGAAGTAATGAGCAGTTCTTC. Its translation: CASSRDRGRSNEQFF.